This T cell receptor beta chain was recovered during a study of cytomegalovirus exposure and HLA in healthy donors. Study-level results: A link between a missense DCLRE1C variant and TCR beta V- and J-gene trimming emerged from a later analysis.

Germline-derived CDR1 and CDR2 are SGDLS and YYNGEE. The J segment lost 5 bases and the V segment lost 0 bases, leaving 7 bases of the junction unmatched. There are 16 residues in the CDR3. Concerning this clone: Its matching antigen is unknown.

The PCR was carried out with 60 Vbeta primers and 13 Jbeta primers. Sequenced by immunoSEQ multiplex PCR; TCRdb stores in-frame clones only, minus some. The table lists approximately 130,000 clones, roughly four fifths of them singletons. The receptor's source is a man younger than 45 in good health and CMV-seronegative. The sequenced sample was PBMCs. The chain carries TRBV9 and TRBJ2-3; 9 positions agree with TRBD1. The CDR3 DNA is TGTGCCAGCAGCGTAGCCCCGGGACAGGGTAGAGATACGCAGTATTTT. Its protein product is CASSVAPGQGRDTQYF.